The 22 T cell receptor beta chains below come from one sample, sequenced in a study of shared clonotypes between healthy human individuals. Clones were sequenced by immunoSEQ multiplex PCR, and TCRdb holds only the in-frame ones, with some missing. The table shows some 1 million clones, with about 75% occurring only once. Material for sequencing was memory CD4+ T cells sorted from blood. The subset is: CD45RA-negative fraction. The receptors come from a man between 18 and 29 years old in good health.

The chain has TRBV6-6 and TRBJ1-6; no definite D call. The CDR3 is made up of 14 amino acids. V was cut by 5 bases and J by 6 bases, with 11 bases left in between. CDR1 and CDR2 from the germline V gene are MNHNY and SVGAGI (reference sequence). For the CDR3, the DNA is TGTGCCAGCAGTGGAGGTGGCAGTAATTCACCCCTCCACTTT. Amino acid sequence: CASSGGGSNSPLHF.

This chain joins TRBV6-1 and TRBJ2-7; no reliable D call. V was shortened by 4 bases and J by 2 bases, with 9 bases between the two germline ends. The CDR3 spans 13 residues. Germline V lookup: CDR1 MNHNS, CDR2 SASEGT. Here the CDR3 reads CASSAGKPYEQYF. As DNA, the CDR3 is TGTGCCAGCAGTGCTGGGAAGCCCTACGAGCAGTACTTC.

The V and J genes are TRBV30 and TRBJ1-2; 7 bases line up with TRBD1. Germline-derived CDR1 and CDR2 are GTSNPN and SVGIG (reference sequence). The CDR3 sequence is 15 residues long. J was trimmed by 1 base and V by 4 bases; bases with no gene match: 9. The CDR3 DNA is TGTGCCTGGAACCGACAGGGTGGACGTAACTATGGCTACACCTTC. It encodes CAWNRQGGRNYGYTF.

As DNA, the CDR3 is TGTGCCAGCTCCCGGGGCCAGGGAAAAGACCAGCCCCAGCATTTT. Translated, it gives CASSRGQGKDQPQHF. V usage is TRBV18 and J usage is TRBJ1-5; D is possibly TRBD1 (5 bases). The V end lost 6 bases, the J end lost 7 bases, and 19 bases lay between the germline ends. In germline, CDR1 is KGHSH, CDR2 LQKENI. The CDR3 covers 15 residues.

The rearrangement joins TRBV2 to TRBJ2-6; tentatively, D is TRBD1 (6 bases). Trimming removed 3 bases at V and 2 bases at J, with 11 bases between. From germline, CDR1 is SNHLY and CDR2 FYNNEI. This CDR3 comprises 16 residues. The CDR3 DNA reads TGTGCCAGCAGTGAGAGGGGGTATGCTGGGGCCAACGTCCTGACTTTC. As protein: CASSERGYAGANVLTF.

The V call is TRBV28, the J call TRBJ1-2; D possibly corresponds to TRBD1 (5 bases). The V end lost 6 bases, the J end lost 7 bases, and 9 bases lay between the germline ends. The CDR3 has 11 residues. Germline V CDR1 and CDR2: MDHEN, SYDVKM. In nucleotides, the CDR3 is TGTGCCAGCAGATCAGGGTTTGGCTACACCTTC. Amino acids: CASRSGFGYTF.

The chain combines TRBV11-1 with TRBJ2-1; 8 nucleotides align to TRBD1. With V trimmed by 8 bases and J by 4 bases, 10 bases remained unmatched. Germline V gives CDR1 SGHAT, CDR2 FQDESV (reference sequence). This CDR3 has 15 amino acids. The CDR3 nucleotides are TGTGCCAGCGTTCAGGACAGGGATGGGTACAATGAGCAGTTCTTC. This encodes CASVQDRDGYNEQFF.

The chain employs TRBV21-1 and TRBJ1-1. TRBV21-1 is a documented pseudogene. CDR3 length: 16 amino acids. DNA of the CDR3: TGTGCCAGCAGCAAAGGTGGCGGAGGGGCGGTCACTGAAGCTTTCTTT. Protein: CASSKGGGGAVTEAFF.

The CDR3 sequence is CASKGQGALGANVLTF. CDR3 sequence (DNA): TGTGCCAGTAAAGGTCAGGGGGCGCTTGGGGCCAACGTCCTGACTTTC. This chain links TRBV19 with TRBJ2-6, with 8 positions matching TRBD1. This CDR3 is built from 16 residues. Unmatched junction bases numbered 8, after V lost 7 bases and J lost 3 bases. Germline CDR1 reads LNHDA; CDR2 reads SQIVND (reference sequence).

A few counts support this clone. V and J are TRBV6-6 and TRBJ1-5, with D possibly matching TRBD1 (6 bases). Germline V gene data show CDR1 as MNHNY and CDR2 as SVGAGI (reference sequence). V lost 2 bases and J 2 bases, leaving 10 bases between the germline ends. The CDR3 runs 15 residues. CDR3 protein: CASSYASGGNQPQHF. The CDR3 DNA follows: TGTGCCAGCAGTTACGCGTCAGGGGGCAATCAGCCCCAGCATTTT.

This clone has only a few counts. This sequence joins TRBV27 and TRBJ1-5, with D tentatively TRBD1 (5 bases). V lost 5 bases, J lost 2 bases, and 13 bases lay in between. Germline CDR1 MNHEY, CDR2 SMNVEV (reference sequence). The length of the CDR3 is 15 residues. The CDR3 sequence: CASSGGTLGNQPQHF. Written as DNA, the CDR3 is TGTGCCAGCAGTGGGGGGACCCTAGGCAATCAGCCCCAGCATTTT.

The chain joins TRBV11-2 to TRBJ2-7; D might be TRBD1 (6 bases). The length of the CDR3 is 14 residues. V was pared by 0 bases and J by 0 bases, with 6 bases between. Germline assignment: CDR1 SGHAT and CDR2 FQNNGV. The CDR3 loop is CASSLEQGSYEQYF. The CDR3 DNA follows: TGTGCCAGCAGCTTAGAACAGGGCTCCTACGAGCAGTACTTC.

The chain joins TRBV7-9 to TRBJ2-7, with D maybe TRBD2 (5 bases). This CDR3 spans 12 amino acids. The germline V and J ends were trimmed by 2 bases and 6 bases, with 8 bases remaining between them. The germline V gene encodes CDR1 SEHNR and CDR2 FQNEAQ (reference sequence). In nucleotides, the CDR3 is TGTGCCAGCAGCTTAAGGGCGGGCGAGCAGTACTTC. Translating gives CASSLRAGEQYF.

This clone has a handful of counts. The germline gene is not matched at one end of the junction; a read error may be the cause. This rearrangement joins TRBV10-3 to TRBJ1-4; D is uncertain. From germline, CDR1 is ENHRY and CDR2 SYGVKD. The CDR3 consists of 13 residues. CDR3 bases: TGTGCCATCAGTGCAGGTGTTAGGGATCCCGTGATTTTT. Translation: CAISAGVRDPVIF.

This clone was detected many times. The V gene is TRBV5-1, the J gene TRBJ1-1; a possible D gene is TRBD1 (6 bases). From germline, CDR1 is SGHRS and CDR2 YFSETQ. V gave up 0 bases and J gave up 5 bases, with 11 bases separating them. There are 14 residues in the CDR3. The CDR3 loop is CASSLGGLLTEAFF. CDR3 nucleotide sequence: TGCGCCAGCAGCTTGGGGGGGCTGCTTACTGAAGCTTTCTTT.

DNA for the CDR3: TGTGCCAGCAGCCAAAACACCCAGAATGAGCAGTTCTTC. Amino acids: CASSQNTQNEQFF. This chain joins TRBV14 and TRBJ2-1, with D unresolved. The CDR3 loop spans 13 amino acids. CDR1 and CDR2 from the germline V gene are SGHDN and FVKESK. The V end was cut by 2 bases, the J end by 7 bases, with 9 bases between.

This chain joins TRBV5-1 and TRBJ2-3, with D uncertain. The CDR3 covers 14 residues. V gave up 4 bases and J gave up 0 bases, with 9 bases separating them. CDR1 and CDR2 from the germline V gene are SGHRS and YFSETQ. The CDR3 loop is CASSPPLSTDTQYF. In DNA, the CDR3 is TGCGCCAGCAGCCCCCCCCTTAGCACAGATACGCAGTATTTT.

Concerning this clone: The same CDR3 also results from other DNA sequences found in this sample. The V and J genes are TRBV27 and TRBJ2-7, with D possibly being TRBD2 (6 bases). The germline CDR1 and CDR2 sequences are MNHEY and SMNVEV (reference sequence). CDR3 length equals 13 residues. V was trimmed by 5 bases and J by 0 bases, leaving 8 bases between them. The CDR3 reads CASSRDSSYEQYF. For the CDR3, the DNA is TGTGCCAGCAGTCGGGACTCCTCCTACGAGCAGTACTTC.

CDR3 DNA: TGTGCCAGCAGTTTAAGGGCACTGGAGACCCAGTACTTC. Translated, it gives CASSLRALETQYF. The chain couples TRBV28 to TRBJ2-5; no firm D call. The CDR3 length is 13 residues. CDR1 MDHEN and CDR2 SYDVKM come from the germline V gene. Trimming removed 2 bases at V and 5 bases at J, with 9 bases between.

This clone showed up just once. The chain is built from TRBV6-6 and TRBJ1-2, with 7 bases identical to TRBD1. Germline CDR1 and CDR2: MNHNY and SVGAGI (reference sequence). The V segment lost 2 bases and the J segment 4 bases; nucleotides outside the gene matches: 7. The CDR3 extends over 15 amino acids. The CDR3 bases are TGTGCCAGCAGTTACGCTGTAGGGGGCGCCTATGGCTACACCTTC. Encoded protein: CASSYAVGGAYGYTF.

The CDR3 bases are TGTGCCATCAGGCACACTAGCACAGATACGCAGTATTTT. Its translation is CAIRHTSTDTQYF. V usage is TRBV10-3 and J usage is TRBJ2-3; D not certain. Trimming left V 6 bases short and J 0 bases short, with 7 bases between. CDR1 and CDR2 from the germline V gene are ENHRY and SYGVKD. This CDR3 has 13 residues.

The genes are TRBV11-2 and TRBJ2-1; TRBD2 agrees at 10 bases. Germline assignment: CDR1 SGHAT and CDR2 FQNNGV. The CDR3 length is 15 residues. V lost 4 bases, J lost 8 bases, and 8 bases stayed unmatched. CDR3 coding DNA: TGTGCCAGCAGCTCGCCCGGGACTAGCGTCTATGAGCAGTTCTTC. Its translation is CASSSPGTSVYEQFF. The full variable domain, its missing parts supplied by reference TRBV11-2 and TRBJ2-1, is EAGVAQSPRYKIIEKRQSVAFWCNPISGHATLYWYQQILGQGPKLLIQFQNNGVVDDSQLPKDRFSAERLKGVDSTLKIQPAKLEDSAVYLCASSSPGTSVYEQFFGPGTRLTVL.